Listed below are T cell receptor beta chains from one sample, sequenced in a study of cytomegalovirus exposure and HLA in healthy donors. Sequencing used immunoSEQ multiplex PCR; TCRdb keeps in-frame clones, though not all of them. The repertoire holds about 120,000 clones, with roughly three fifths as singletons. The source material was PBMCs. Receptors were obtained from a woman aged 40 to 50 in good health and CMV-seropositive. Each CDR3 is given with its conserved first and last residue. Each record gives: J gene, D gene, V gene, clone size, CDR3 protein, CDR3 DNA. A D gene is named only where the DNA matches it firmly. Some rows mark clone size as missing; the rest say once, few, many or name a class of expanded clone.

TRBJ2-3 | - | TRBV5-1 | - | CASSLGGRDTQYF | TGCGCCAGCAGCTTAGGAGGGCGGGATACGCAGTATTTT
TRBJ1-1 | - | TRBV4-1 | - | CASSQAQGTLNTEVFF | TGCGCCAGCAGCCAAGCCCAGGGGACCCTGAACACTGAAGTTTTCTTT
TRBJ2-1 | TRBD2 | TRBV5-1 | - | CASSLRAGVDNEQFF | TGCGCCAGCAGCTTGAGGGCGGGGGTAGACAATGAGCAGTTCTTC
TRBJ1-4 | TRBD1 | TRBV5-4 | - | CASSWDSATNEKLFF | TGTGCCAGCAGCTGGGACAGTGCAACTAATGAAAAACTGTTTTTT
TRBJ2-2 | TRBD2 | TRBV6-1 | - | CASSESPGGNTGELFF | TGTGCCAGCAGTGAAAGCCCGGGGGGGAACACCGGGGAGCTGTTTTTT
TRBJ1-5 | - | TRBV5-1 | - | CASSLVGGNQPQHF | TGCGCCAGCAGCTTGGTGGGGGGGAATCAGCCCCAGCATTTT
TRBJ2-7 | - | TRBV5-6 | - | CASSVGVAYEQYF | TGTGCCAGCAGCGTAGGGGTGGCCTACGAGCAGTACTTC
TRBJ2-5 | - | TRBV4-1 | - | CASSQDGVRTQYF | TGCGCCAGCAGCCAAGACGGGGTCAGAACCCAGTACTTC
TRBJ1-5 | - | TRBV28 | few | CASSYRLGEEQPQHF | TGTGCCAGCAGTTATAGACTTGGTGAAGAGCAGCCCCAGCATTTT
TRBJ1-1 | - | TRBV19 | - | CASSRGPPNTEAFF | TGTGCCAGTAGTAGGGGCCCGCCGAACACTGAAGCTTTCTTT
TRBJ1-6 | - | TRBV11-2 | - | CASSLGLGGPWTLHF | TGTGCCAGCAGCTTAGGGCTGGGGGGGCCTTGGACCCTCCACTTT
TRBJ2-5 | TRBD2 | TRBV6-5 | - | CASSSTSGSAKETQYF | TGTGCCAGCAGTTCGACTAGCGGGAGCGCTAAAGAGACCCAGTACTTC
TRBJ2-7 | - | TRBV10-2 | few | CASSEAGSSYEQYF | TGCGCCAGCAGTGAGGCGGGGAGCTCCTACGAGCAGTACTTC
TRBJ2-2 | TRBD2 | TRBV28 | few | CAVKGGANTGELFF | TGTGCCGTTAAGGGAGGGGCGAACACCGGGGAGCTGTTTTTT
TRBJ1-4 | - | TRBV18 | - | CASSPSIYEKLFF | TGTGCCAGCTCACCCTCTATCTACGAAAAACTGTTTTTT
TRBJ2-7 | TRBD2 | TRBV7-9 | - | CASSLSGTSCEQYF | TGTGCCAGCAGCTTAAGCGGGACTAGCTGCGAGCAGTACTTC
TRBJ2-7 | TRBD1 | TRBV19 | - | CASSTTDRGSYEQYF | TGTGCCAGTAGTACAACCGACAGGGGATCATACGAGCAGTACTTC
TRBJ1-6 | TRBD1 | TRBV5-1 | once | CASRWDREDSPLHF | TGCGCCAGCCGCTGGGACAGGGAAGACTCACCCCTCCACTTT
TRBJ1-5 | TRBD1 | TRBV6-9 | - | CASITTDRGGNQPQHF | TGTGCCAGCATCACAACGGACAGGGGTGGCAATCAGCCCCAGCATTTT
TRBJ2-7 | TRBD2 | TRBV4-2 | - | CASSRTSGIHEQYF | TGTGCCAGCAGTCGGACTAGCGGGATCCACGAGCAGTACTTC
TRBJ1-1 | - | TRBV18 | - | CASSPLVGGTEAFF | TGTGCCAGCTCACCACTTGTGGGGGGGACTGAAGCTTTCTTT
TRBJ2-1 | - | TRBV30 | - | CAWSVVGGRNNEQFF | TGTGCCTGGAGTGTAGTGGGGGGGCGAAACAATGAGCAGTTCTTC
TRBJ2-7 | - | TRBV18 | - | CASSPLEYEQYF | TGTGCCAGCTCACCCCTAGAATACGAGCAGTACTTC